A selection of T cell receptor beta chains follows, all from one sample in a study of beta chain features in type 1 diabetes. Profiling relied on immunoSEQ multiplex PCR, and the TCRdb table lists in-frame clones only, not all of them. The data show around 500,000 clones, approximately 31% seen once. Sequencing was performed on naive CD4+ T cells from blood. These receptors were collected from a man in his late teens or twenties in good health. CDR3s include the opening cysteine and the closing phenylalanine or tryptophan. D genes are given only for firm matches. Size is omitted from some rows. Given values are once, few, many or a class for expanded clones.

v_gene	len	d_gene	abundance	j_gene	CDR3nt	CDR3aa
TRBV5-1	14	-	-	TRBJ2-5	TGCGCCAGCAGCTTTACCGGGAGTGGAGAGACCCAGTACTTC	CASSFTGSGETQYF
TRBV4-3	15	-	few	TRBJ1-2	TGCGCCAGCAGCCAAGATGGTGACACCCACTATGGCTACACCTTC	CASSQDGDTHYGYTF
TRBV27	16	TRBD2	-	TRBJ2-1	TGTGCCAGCAGTTTATCGGTGGCGGGAGGCTACAATGAGCAGTTCTTC	CASSLSVAGGYNEQFF
TRBV30	14	-	-	TRBJ2-1	TGTGCCTGGAGTGAGGGGGAGGGGTACAATGAGCAGTTCTTC	CAWSEGEGYNEQFF
TRBV7-8	16	-	few	TRBJ2-3	TGTGCCAGCAGCAGGGGGAGAGACAGCAGCACAGATACGCAGTATTTT	CASSRGRDSSTDTQYF
TRBV7-2	16	-	-	TRBJ2-1	TGTGCCAGCAGCTTTCGTGAGACACGCGCCTACAATGAGCAGTTCTTC	CASSFRETRAYNEQFF
TRBV15	14	-	-	TRBJ2-1	TGTGCCACCAGCCACGGCCGGTCCTACAATGAGCAGTTCTTC	CATSHGRSYNEQFF
TRBV6-1	15	TRBD2	once	TRBJ2-1	TGTGCCAGCAGTGTGGGGGGGACTAGCGGGAATGAGCAGTTCTTC	CASSVGGTSGNEQFF
TRBV27	16	-	-	TRBJ2-4	TGTGCCAGCAGTTTAGTAGAGCGGATAGCCAAAAACATTCAGTACTTC	CASSLVERIAKNIQYF
TRBV30	12	TRBD2	-	TRBJ2-1	TGTGCCTGGAGGGGGCGGGAGGGCCGGAAGTTCTTC	CAWRGREGRKFF
TRBV2	14	-	few	TRBJ1-5	TGTGCCAGCAGTCGACAGGTTAGCAATCAGCCCCAGCATTTT	CASSRQVSNQPQHF
TRBV7-9	14	-	few	TRBJ2-7	TGTGCCAGCAGCTTAGACCTTTCCCCCTACGAGCAGTACTTC	CASSLDLSPYEQYF
TRBV9	13	-	few	TRBJ1-4	TGTGCCAGCAGCGTAGCGCCTTATGAAAAACTGTTTTTT	CASSVAPYEKLFF
TRBV7-2	14	TRBD1	-	TRBJ2-1	TGTGCCAGCAGCTTAAGGGGGCCTCTTAATGAGCAGTTCTTC	CASSLRGPLNEQFF
TRBV9	15	TRBD2	-	TRBJ2-7	TGTGCCAGCAGTAAGACCGGGACTAGCGGCTACGAGCAGTACTTC	CASSKTGTSGYEQYF
TRBV4-1	17	-	-	TRBJ2-3	TGCGCCAGCAGCCAAGGAAGGAGAACTGGGGCCACAGATACGCAGTATTTT	CASSQGRRTGATDTQYF
TRBV4-2	18	TRBD2	-	TRBJ2-3	TGTGCCAGCAGCCAAGTGCTAGCGGGAGATGCTAGCACAGATACGCAGTATTTT	CASSQVLAGDASTDTQYF
TRBV6-6	16	-	few	TRBJ2-5	TGTGCCAGCAGTTACTCGATTTCAGGGAGCAAAGAGACCCAGTACTTC	CASSYSISGSKETQYF
TRBV7-8	18	-	few	TRBJ1-5	TGTGCCAGCAGCCCGAGGGGCCCCTCCTTTTATAGCAATCAGCCCCAGCATTTT	CASSPRGPSFYSNQPQHF
TRBV18	13	-	-	TRBJ2-2	TGTGCCAGCTCGCAGGACTCATCCGGGGAGCTGTTTTTT	CASSQDSSGELFF
TRBV9	13	-	-	TRBJ2-5	TGTGCCAGCAGCGTAGTAGCTCAAGAGACCCAGTACTTC	CASSVVAQETQYF
TRBV29-1	15	-	few	TRBJ1-3	TGCAGCGTTCTTTGGAACAGCTTGTCTGGAAACACCATATATTTT	CSVLWNSLSGNTIYF
TRBV6-1	12	-	-	TRBJ2-1	TGTGCCAGCAGTGGGGACATTGATGAGCAGTTCTTC	CASSGDIDEQFF
TRBV7-8	12	-	-	TRBJ2-3	TGTGCCAGCAGCGAGAGCACAGATACGCAGTATTTT	CASSESTDTQYF
TRBV2	13	TRBD1	-	TRBJ2-7	TGTGCCAGCAGTGAAGAGGGGGACAGCAATCAGTACTTC	CASSEEGDSNQYF
TRBV7-2	14	TRBD2	-	TRBJ2-3	TGTGCCAGCAGCGCTTGGACTAGCGGGGATACGCAGTATTTT	CASSAWTSGDTQYF
TRBV30	17	TRBD2	few	TRBJ2-7	TGTGCCTGGAGTGTACCTCCTCGGGGAGGGAGAGACTACGAGCAGTACTTC	CAWSVPPRGGRDYEQYF
TRBV5-1	14	-	few	TRBJ2-7	TGCGCCAGCAGCTTGGATCTCAACTCCTACGAGCAGTACTTC	CASSLDLNSYEQYF
TRBV29-1	13	TRBD2	-	TRBJ2-1	TGCAGCTCGGATGGCGGGAGGGCCGGTGAGCAGTTCTTC	CSSDGGRAGEQFF
TRBV9	17	TRBD2	once	TRBJ2-2	TGTGCCAGCAGCGTGGGGACTAGCGGGGCGAACACCGGGGAGCTGTTTTTT	CASSVGTSGANTGELFF
TRBV11-1	14	TRBD2	-	TRBJ2-1	TGTGCCAGCAGCGATAGCGGGAGTAGCAATGAGCAGTTCTTC	CASSDSGSSNEQFF
TRBV20-1	11	-	-	TRBJ2-7	TGCAGTGCGCGACTAGCCTACGAGCAGTACTTC	CSARLAYEQYF
TRBV9	14	-	-	TRBJ2-2	TGTGCCAGCAGCGTAACTGGGAACACCGGGGAGCTGTTTTTT	CASSVTGNTGELFF
TRBV15	14	TRBD2	-	TRBJ2-1	TGTGCCACCAGCAGAGTCGGACTAGCACATGAGCAGTTCTTC	CATSRVGLAHEQFF
TRBV14	13	-	-	TRBJ2-7	TGTGCCAGCAGCCAAGACAGCTCTCCCGAGCAGTACTTC	CASSQDSSPEQYF
TRBV5-1	12	-	-	TRBJ2-7	TGCGCCAGCAGCTTCGGAGGGCACGAGCAGTACTTC	CASSFGGHEQYF
TRBV19	13	-	-	TRBJ1-2	TGTGCCAGTAACGGGGGGTATAACTATGGCTACACCTTC	CASNGGYNYGYTF
TRBV23-1	17	TRBD2	-	TRBJ2-3	TGCGCCAGCAGATGGAGGCATACGGCTAGCGGGAGAGATACGCAGTATTTT	CASRWRHTASGRDTQYF
TRBV7-9	16	TRBD1	-	TRBJ2-7	TGTGCCAGCAGCCCCCAACCTGGGACAGGGAGGTACGAGCAGTACTTC	CASSPQPGTGRYEQYF
TRBV5-1	15	TRBD2	-	TRBJ2-7	TGCGCCAGCAGCACCGCTAGCGGGAGTGTGTACGAGCAGTACTTC	CASSTASGSVYEQYF
TRBV25-1	15	-	few	TRBJ1-2	TGTGCCAGCAGTCCCTCGGGGGGGGCCGTTTGGGGCTACACCTTC	CASSPSGGAVWGYTF
TRBV28	14	-	few	TRBJ1-2	TGTGCCAGCAGCACCACAGGAGCCGGCTATGGCTACACCTTC	CASSTTGAGYGYTF
TRBV28	16	-	-	TRBJ2-7	TGTGCCAGCAGTTTAGTTCTAGGGGCAGGGACCCACGAGCAGTACTTC	CASSLVLGAGTHEQYF
TRBV2	15	-	-	TRBJ1-4	TGTGCCAGCAGTGAAGAGGCACACTATAATGAAAAACTGTTTTTT	CASSEEAHYNEKLFF
TRBV5-4	15	-	-	TRBJ2-7	TGTGCCAGCAGCTCCGGAAGGGGCAAGGCCTACGAGCAGTACTTC	CASSSGRGKAYEQYF
TRBV28	15	TRBD2	-	TRBJ2-3	TGTGCCAGCACTTTGAGTGGGAGGGCCCTAGATACGCAGTATTTT	CASTLSGRALDTQYF
TRBV28	16	TRBD2	-	TRBJ2-3	TGTGCCAGCAGCCGACGACTAGCGGGAGGCCCAGATACGCAGTATTTT	CASSRRLAGGPDTQYF
TRBV7-2	14	-	-	TRBJ2-4	TGTGCCAGCAGCTTAGATCGTGCCAAAAACATTCAGTACTTC	CASSLDRAKNIQYF
TRBV29-1	16	-	few	TRBJ2-3	TGCAGCGCTATTCCGCCCCCGGGACCCCCGGGAGATACGCAGTATTTT	CSAIPPPGPPGDTQYF
TRBV10-3	14	-	-	TRBJ1-3	TGTGCCATCAGTGAGTACCTCTCTGGAAACACCATATATTTT	CAISEYLSGNTIYF